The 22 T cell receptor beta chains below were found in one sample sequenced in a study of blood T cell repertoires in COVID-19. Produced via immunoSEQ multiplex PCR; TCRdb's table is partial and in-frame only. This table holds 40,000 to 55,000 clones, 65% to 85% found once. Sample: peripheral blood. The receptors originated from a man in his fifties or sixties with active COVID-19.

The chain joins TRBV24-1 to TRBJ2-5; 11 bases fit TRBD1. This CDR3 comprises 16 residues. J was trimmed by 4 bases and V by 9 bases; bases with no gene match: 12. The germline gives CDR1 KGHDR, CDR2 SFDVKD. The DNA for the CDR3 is TGTGCCACCCTGGACAGGGGGCCCCGAATAGGAGAGACCCAGTACTTC. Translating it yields CATLDRGPRIGETQYF.

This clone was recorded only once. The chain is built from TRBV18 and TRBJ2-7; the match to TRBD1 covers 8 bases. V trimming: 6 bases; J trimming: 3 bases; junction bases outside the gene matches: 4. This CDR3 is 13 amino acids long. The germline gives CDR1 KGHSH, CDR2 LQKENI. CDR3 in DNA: TGTGCCAGCTCGTTCGGACAGGGCTACGAGCAGTACTTC. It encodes CASSFGQGYEQYF.

Written as DNA, the CDR3 is TGTGCCAGCAGCACCCAAAGGGGGAAGACTGGCTACACCTTC. Protein sequence: CASSTQRGKTGYTF. V and J are TRBV6-5 and TRBJ1-2; tentatively, D is TRBD1 (6 bases). Germline values: CDR1 MNHEY, CDR2 SVGAGI. Trimming left V 6 bases short and J 7 bases short, with 18 bases between. The CDR3 is 14 amino acids.

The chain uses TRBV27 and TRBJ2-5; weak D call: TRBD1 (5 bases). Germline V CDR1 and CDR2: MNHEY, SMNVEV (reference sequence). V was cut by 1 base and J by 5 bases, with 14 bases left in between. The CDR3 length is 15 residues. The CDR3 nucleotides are TGTGCCAGCAGTTTATATACAGGTCGGCAGGAGACCCAGTACTTC. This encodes CASSLYTGRQETQYF.

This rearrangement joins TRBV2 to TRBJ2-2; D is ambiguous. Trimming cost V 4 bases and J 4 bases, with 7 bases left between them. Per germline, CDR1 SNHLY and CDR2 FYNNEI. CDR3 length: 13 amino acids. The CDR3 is CASSGQITGELFF. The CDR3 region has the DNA TGTGCCAGCAGTGGGCAGATCACCGGGGAGCTGTTTTTT. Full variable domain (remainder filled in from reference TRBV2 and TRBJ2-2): EPEVTQTPSHQVTQMGQEVILRCVPISNHLYFYWYRQILGQKVEFLVSFYNNEISEKSEIFDDQFSVERPDGSNFTLKIRSTKLEDSAMYFCASSGQITGELFFGEGSRLTVL.

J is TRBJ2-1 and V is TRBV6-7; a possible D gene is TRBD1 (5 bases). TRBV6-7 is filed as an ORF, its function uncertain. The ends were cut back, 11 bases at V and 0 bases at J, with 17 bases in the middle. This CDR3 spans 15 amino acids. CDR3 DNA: TGTGCCGGGCCCCCAGGGAAGAGCTCCTACAATGAGCAGTTCTTC. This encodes CAGPPGKSSYNEQFF.

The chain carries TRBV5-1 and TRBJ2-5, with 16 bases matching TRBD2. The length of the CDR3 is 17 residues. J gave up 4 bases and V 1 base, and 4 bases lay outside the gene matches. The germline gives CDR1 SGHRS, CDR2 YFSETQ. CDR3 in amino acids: CASSLMGLAGGRETQYF. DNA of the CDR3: TGCGCCAGCAGCTTGATGGGACTAGCGGGGGGGCGAGAGACCCAGTACTTC.

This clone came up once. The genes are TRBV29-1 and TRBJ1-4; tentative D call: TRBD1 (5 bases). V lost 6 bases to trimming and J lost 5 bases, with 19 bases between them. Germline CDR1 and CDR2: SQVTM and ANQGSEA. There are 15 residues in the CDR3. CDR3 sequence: CSVLKVGLTNEKLFF. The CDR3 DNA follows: TGCAGCGTCCTAAAGGTGGGGCTGACCAATGAAAAACTGTTTTTT.

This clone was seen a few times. The CDR3 region has the DNA TGTGCCAGCCAAGATTGGGGACAGACCTTGCCGTACTTC. Amino acid sequence: CASQDWGQTLPYF. The rearrangement links TRBV16 to TRBJ2-7; TRBD1 aligns across 7 bases. The CDR3 runs 13 residues. Germline V gives CDR1 KGHSY, CDR2 FQNENV. V shed 8 bases, J shed 12 bases, and the junction held 16 bases outside the gene matches.

The CDR3 reads CAISEFAPSYNEQFF. The CDR3 nucleotides read TGTGCCATCAGTGAATTTGCGCCCTCCTACAATGAGCAGTTCTTC. The chain couples TRBV10-3 to TRBJ2-1; no clear D gene. CDR3 length: 15 amino acids. Germline V gene data show CDR1 as ENHRY and CDR2 as SYGVKD. V was trimmed by 3 bases and J by 0 bases, leaving 9 bases between them.

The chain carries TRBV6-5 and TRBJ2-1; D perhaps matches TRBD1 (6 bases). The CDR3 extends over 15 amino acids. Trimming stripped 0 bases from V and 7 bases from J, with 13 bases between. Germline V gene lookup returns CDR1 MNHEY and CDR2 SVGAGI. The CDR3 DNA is TGTGCCAGCAGTTACTCACACAGGGAATATAATGAGCAGTTCTTC. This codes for CASSYSHREYNEQFF.

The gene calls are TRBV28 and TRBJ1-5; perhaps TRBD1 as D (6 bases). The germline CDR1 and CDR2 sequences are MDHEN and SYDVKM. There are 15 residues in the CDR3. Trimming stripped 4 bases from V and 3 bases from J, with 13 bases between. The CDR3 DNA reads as TGTGCCAGCAGTTCCGACAGGTTGGTCAATCAGCCCCAGCATTTT. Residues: CASSSDRLVNQPQHF.

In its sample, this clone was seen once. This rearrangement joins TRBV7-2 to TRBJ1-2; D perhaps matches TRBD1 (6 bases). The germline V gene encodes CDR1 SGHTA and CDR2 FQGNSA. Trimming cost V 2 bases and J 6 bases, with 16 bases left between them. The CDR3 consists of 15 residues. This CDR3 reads CASSLTFTGNHGYTF. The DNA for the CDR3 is TGTGCCAGCAGCTTAACTTTCACAGGGAACCATGGCTACACCTTC.

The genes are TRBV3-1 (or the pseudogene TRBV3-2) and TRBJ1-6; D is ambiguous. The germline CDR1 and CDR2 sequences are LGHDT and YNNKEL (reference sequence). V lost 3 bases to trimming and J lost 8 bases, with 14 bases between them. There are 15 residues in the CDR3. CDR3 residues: CASSQSLGRDSPLHF. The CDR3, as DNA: TGTGCCAGCAGCCAGAGCCTCGGGAGAGATTCACCCCTCCACTTT.

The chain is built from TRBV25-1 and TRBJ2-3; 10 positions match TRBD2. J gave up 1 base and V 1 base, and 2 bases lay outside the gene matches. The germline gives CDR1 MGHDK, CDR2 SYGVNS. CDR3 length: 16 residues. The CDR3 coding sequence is TGTGCCAGCAGTGAATCCCTAGCGGGAGGCACAGATACGCAGTATTTT. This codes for CASSESLAGGTDTQYF.

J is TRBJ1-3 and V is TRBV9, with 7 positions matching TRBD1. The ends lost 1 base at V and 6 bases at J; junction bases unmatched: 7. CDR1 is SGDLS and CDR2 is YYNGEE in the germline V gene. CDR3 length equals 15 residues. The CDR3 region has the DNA TGTGCCAGCAGCGTAACGAACAGGGGTGAAAACACCATATATTTT. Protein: CASSVTNRGENTIYF.

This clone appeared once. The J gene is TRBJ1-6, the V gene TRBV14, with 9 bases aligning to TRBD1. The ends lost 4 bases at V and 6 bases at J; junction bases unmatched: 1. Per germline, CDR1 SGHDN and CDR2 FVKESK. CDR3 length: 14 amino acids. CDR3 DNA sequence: TGTGCCAGCAGCCCGGGACAGGGTAATTCACCCCTCCACTTT. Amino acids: CASSPGQGNSPLHF.

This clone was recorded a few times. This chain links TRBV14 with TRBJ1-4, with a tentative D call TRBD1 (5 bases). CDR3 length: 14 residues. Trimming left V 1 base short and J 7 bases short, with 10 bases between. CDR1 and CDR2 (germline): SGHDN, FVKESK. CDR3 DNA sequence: TGTGCCAGCAGCCAAGTTCGGGGGGTTGAAAAACTGTTTTTT. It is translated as CASSQVRGVEKLFF.

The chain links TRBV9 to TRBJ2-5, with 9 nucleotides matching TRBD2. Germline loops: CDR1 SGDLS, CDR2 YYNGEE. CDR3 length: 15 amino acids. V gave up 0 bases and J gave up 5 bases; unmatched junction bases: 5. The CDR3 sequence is CASSVGGGDGETQYF. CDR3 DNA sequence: TGTGCCAGCAGCGTAGGCGGGGGGGATGGGGAGACCCAGTACTTC. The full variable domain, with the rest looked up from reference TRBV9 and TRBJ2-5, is DSGVTQTPKHLITATGQRVTLRCSPRSGDLSVYWYQQSLDQGLQFLIQYYNGEERAKGNILERFSAQQFPDLHSELNLSSLELGDSALYFCASSVGGGDGETQYFGPGTRLLVL.

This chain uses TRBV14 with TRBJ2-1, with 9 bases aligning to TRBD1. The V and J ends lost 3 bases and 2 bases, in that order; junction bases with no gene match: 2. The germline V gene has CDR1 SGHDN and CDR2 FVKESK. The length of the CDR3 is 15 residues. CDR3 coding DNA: TGTGCCAGCAGCCAGGGGACAGGGACCTACAATGAGCAGTTCTTC. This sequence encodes CASSQGTGTYNEQFF.

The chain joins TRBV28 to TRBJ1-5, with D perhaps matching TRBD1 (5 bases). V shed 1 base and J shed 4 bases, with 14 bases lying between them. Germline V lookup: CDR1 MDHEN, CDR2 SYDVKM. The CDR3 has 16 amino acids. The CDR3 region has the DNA TGTGCCAGCAGTTTATCTCAGGGCTACGGAAATCAGCCCCAGCATTTT. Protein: CASSLSQGYGNQPQHF. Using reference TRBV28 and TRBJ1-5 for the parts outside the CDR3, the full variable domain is DVKVTQSSRYLVKRTGEKVFLECVQDMDHENMFWYRQDPGLGLRLIYFSYDVKMKEKGDIPEGYSVSREKKERFSLILESASTNQTSMYLCASSLSQGYGNQPQHFGDGTRLSIL.

Here the CDR3 DNA reads TGTGCCAGCAGCTTAGATGCTAGTGAGGGAAAACTGTTTTTT. Translated, it gives CASSLDASEGKLFF. The rearrangement uses TRBV7-9 and TRBJ1-4; D remains unclear. This CDR3 is 14 amino acids long. Trimming left V 1 base short and J 10 bases short, with 13 bases between. In germline, CDR1 is SEHNR, CDR2 FQNEAQ (reference sequence). Drawing the rest from reference TRBV7-9 and TRBJ1-4, the complete variable domain is DTGVSQNPRHKITKRGQNVTFRCDPISEHNRLYWYRQTLGQGPEFLTYFQNEAQLEKSRLLSDRFSAERPKGSFSTLEIQRTEQGDSAMYLCASSLDASEGKLFFGSGTQLSVL.